Presented here are 31 T cell receptor beta chains from one specimen sequenced in a study of CD8 T cells in ankylosing spondylitis. TCRdb fed the 5' RACE reads into MiXCR, producing one record per CDR3 protein. The sample has a few hundred thousand distinct CDR3 sequences, about 18% seen once. Source material: blood, either unsorted or a sorted T cell fraction (not recorded which). These receptors were obtained from a male donor with ankylosing spondylitis or in good health (not recorded which).

This clonotype was counted ten times or more. V is TRBV6-6 and J is TRBJ2-3; D is ambiguous. The CDR3 spans 12 residues. From germline, CDR1 is MNHNY and CDR2 SVGAGI (reference sequence). V was shortened by 6 bases and J by 1 base, with 5 bases between the two germline ends. Here the CDR3 reads CASSHGTDTQYF. CDR3 nucleotides: TGTGCCAGCAGCCACGGCACAGATACGCAGTATTTT.

This clonotype has only a few counts. This chain uses TRBV29-1 with TRBJ2-7, with D perhaps matching TRBD1 or TRBD2 (5 bases each). The CDR3 is 12 amino acids. CDR1 and CDR2 from the germline V gene are SQVTM and ANQGSEA. V dropped 3 bases and J dropped 6 bases, with 12 bases sitting between them. CDR3 region: CSVEGDPREQYF. The CDR3 DNA is TGCAGCGTTGAGGGGGACCCCCGCGAGCAGTACTTC.

The chain is built from TRBV5-1 and TRBJ2-7; TRBD1 agrees at 8 bases. This CDR3 has 16 amino acids. Germline CDR1 reads SGHRS; CDR2 reads YFSETQ. V was pared by 5 bases and J by 3 bases, with 13 bases of the junction left unmatched. CDR3 coding DNA: TGCGCCAGCAGGAAAGACAGGGGCTATACTTTCTACGAGCAGTACTTC. Its protein product is CASRKDRGYTFYEQYF.

This clonotype appeared many times. The rearrangement links TRBV21-1 to TRBJ1-1; the table's D call, TRBD1, has no DNA check behind it. TRBV21-1 counts as a pseudogene. This CDR3 is 15 amino acids long. The CDR3 protein is CASSKLRTENTEAFF. CDR3 coding DNA: TGTGCCAGCAGCAAACTTAGGACAGAAAACACTGAAGCTTTCTTT.

This clonotype has more than one count but fewer than ten. The CDR3 here is CASSPREGEEETQYF. The CDR3 region has the DNA TGTGCCAGCAGCCCCCGCGAGGGGGAAGAAGAGACCCAGTACTTC. The chain joins TRBV7-9 to TRBJ2-5; weak D call: TRBD1 (6 bases). Germline CDR1 and CDR2: SEHNR and FQNEAQ (reference sequence). V lost 5 bases, J lost 3 bases, and 16 bases lay in between. The CDR3 is made up of 15 amino acids.

The chain carries TRBV27 and TRBJ2-2, with D perhaps being TRBD1 or TRBD2 (5 bases each). Germline CDR1 is MNHEY and CDR2 is SMNVEV (reference sequence). The CDR3 is 14 residues long. Trimming shortened V by 3 bases and J by 4 bases, and 9 bases separated the two germline ends. CDR3 nucleotide sequence: TGTGCCAGCAGTTTCCGGGACCTCACCGGGGAGCTGTTTTTT. This encodes CASSFRDLTGELFF.

In this sample, this clonotype turned up once. The chain employs TRBV29-1 and TRBJ1-1; the D gene is possibly TRBD1 (5 bases). Trimming pared 7 bases from V and 0 bases from J, leaving 15 bases between. Germline V lookup: CDR1 SQVTM, CDR2 ANQGSEA. This CDR3 has 14 residues. Here the CDR3 DNA reads TGCAGCGGTGACGGGGCTGAAATGAACACTGAAGCTTTCTTT. Its protein product is CSGDGAEMNTEAFF.

The chain uses TRBV4-3 and TRBJ2-1; tentatively, D is TRBD1 or TRBD2 (5 bases each). Germline lookup yields CDR1 LGHNA and CDR2 YSLEER. The CDR3 contains 20 residues. V lost 0 bases and J 2 bases, leaving 23 bases between the germline ends. The CDR3, as DNA: TGCGCCAGCAGCCAAGATGAGGACCCGGGGCGCAACGGCACCTACAATGAGCAGTTCTTC. This translates into CASSQDEDPGRNGTYNEQFF.

Details on this clonotype: A much bigger clone sits one base away, suggesting this may be a read error. The chain joins TRBV11-2 to TRBJ2-1; D is uncertain. Germline V gene lookup returns CDR1 SGHAT and CDR2 FQNNGV. CDR3 length: 16 residues. The CDR3 coding sequence is TGTGCCAGCAGCTTAGTGCAGTCCTCCCCATACAATAAGCAGTTCTTC. Translated, it gives CASSLVQSSPYNKQFF.

The chain couples TRBV5-1 to TRBJ2-7; perhaps TRBD1 as D (5 bases). Trimming left V 3 bases short and J 3 bases short, with 13 bases between. Germline CDR1 SGHRS, CDR2 YFSETQ. The CDR3 consists of 14 residues. The CDR3 DNA sequence: TGCGCCAGCAGCTGGGGCAGGAACTACTACGAGCAGTACTTC. Its protein product is CASSWGRNYYEQYF.

The chain combines TRBV7-9 with TRBJ2-1; perhaps TRBD2 as D (6 bases). Trimming took 8 bases from V and 5 from J, leaving 13 bases between them. Germline-derived CDR1 and CDR2 are SEHNR and FQNEAQ (reference sequence). There are 13 residues in the CDR3. CDR3 loop: CASREPNHNEQFF. CDR3 DNA sequence: TGTGCCAGCCGGGAGCCGAATCACAATGAGCAGTTCTTC.

Many counts were recorded for this clonotype. The chain couples TRBV12-3 or TRBV12-4 to TRBJ1-6; 9 bases match TRBD1. The length of the CDR3 is 15 residues. V was clipped by 6 bases and J by 7 bases; unmatched bases: 7. CDR3 nucleotides: TGTGCCAGCAGCCCGGGACAGGGTCTAAATTCACCCCTCCACTTT. Encoded protein: CASSPGQGLNSPLHF.

This clonotype was seen more than once but under ten times. The chain links TRBV6-5 to TRBJ2-2, with TRBD1 as a possible D gene (7 bases). The CDR3 loop spans 15 amino acids. CDR1 is MNHEY and CDR2 is SVGAGI in the germline V gene. Trimming cost V 3 bases and J 5 bases, with 13 bases left between them. CDR3 sequence (DNA): TGTGCCAGCAGTTATCAGCCAGGGGGGACCGGGGAGCTGTTTTTT. Translation gives CASSYQPGGTGELFF.

This chain uses TRBV9 with TRBJ1-3, with D hard to call. This CDR3 comprises 13 residues. Trimming took 3 bases from V and 7 from J, leaving 11 bases between them. From germline, CDR1 is SGDLS and CDR2 YYNGEE. The CDR3 nucleotides are TGTGCCAGCAGCGGGTCCTCGGGGAACACCATATATTTT. This encodes CASSGSSGNTIYF.

This clonotype has just a few counts. The chain recombines TRBV6-1 with TRBJ1-5; D not resolved. Germline assignment: CDR1 MNHNS and CDR2 SASEGT. V was clipped by 6 bases and J by 2 bases, with 11 bases between them. The CDR3 covers 14 residues. The CDR3 sequence: CASRLLHGNQPQHF. CDR3 sequence (DNA): TGTGCCAGCAGGCTCCTACATGGCAATCAGCCCCAGCATTTT.

The rearrangement links TRBV7-8 to TRBJ2-5; maybe TRBD1 (6 bases). The ends were cut back, 2 bases at V and 3 bases at J, with 13 bases in the middle. The CDR3 contains 15 residues. Germline V gene data show CDR1 as SGHVS and CDR2 as FQNEAQ. In nucleotides, the CDR3 is TGTGCCAGCAGCTTAAGGGAAACAGGGAAAGAGACCCAGTACTTC. Protein product: CASSLRETGKETQYF.

This clonotype was counted only a few times. A much larger clone differs by one base, so this may be a read error. The rearrangement uses TRBV12-3 or TRBV12-4 and TRBJ2-1, with 7 nucleotides matching TRBD1. There are 13 residues in the CDR3. Trimming at V came to 6 bases and at J to 5 bases, leaving 4 bases not matched to a gene. This chain's CDR3 is CASSRDSHNEQFF. The CDR3 bases are TGTGCCAGCAGCCGGGACAGCCACAATGAGCAGTTCTTC.

This clonotype has a handful of counts. The rearrangement links TRBV5-1 to TRBJ2-1; D possibly corresponds to TRBD2 (6 bases). Trimming took off 0 bases at V and 2 bases at J, with 12 bases between the two ends. This CDR3 region has 16 residues. Per germline, CDR1 SGHRS and CDR2 YFSETQ. CDR3 amino acids: CASSLALSGAYNEQFF. The CDR3 DNA reads TGCGCCAGCAGCTTGGCTCTATCGGGGGCCTACAATGAGCAGTTCTTC.

This chain uses TRBV13 with TRBJ2-1; D is possibly TRBD2 (6 bases). Trimming stripped 4 bases from V and 1 base from J, with 11 bases between. CDR3 size: 15 residues. Germline CDR1 and CDR2: PRHDT and FYEKMQ (reference sequence). The CDR3 nucleotides read TGTGCCAGCAGCTGGAGACTAGTTTCCTACAATGAGCAGTTCTTC. Amino acid sequence: CASSWRLVSYNEQFF.

This clonotype was seen at least ten times. The chain employs TRBV25-1 and TRBJ1-1; no firm D call. The CDR3 has 14 amino acids. The V gene's germline CDR1 is MGHDK and CDR2 SYGVNS. V was shortened by 3 bases and J by 6 bases, with 14 bases between the two germline ends. The CDR3 sequence is CASSDKNRRAEAFF. In DNA, the CDR3 is TGTGCCAGCAGTGACAAGAACCGTCGAGCTGAAGCTTTCTTT. The whole variable domain, remainder taken from reference TRBV25-1 and TRBJ1-1, is EADIYQTPRYLVIGTGKKITLECSQTMGHDKMYWYQQDPGMELHLIHYSYGVNSTEKGDLSSESTVSRIRTEHFPLTLESARPSHTSQYLCASSDKNRRAEAFFGQGTRLTVV.

The V gene is TRBV2, the J gene TRBJ2-7; D possibly corresponds to TRBD1 (5 bases). This CDR3 comprises 12 residues. The V gene's germline CDR1 is SNHLY and CDR2 FYNNEI. Trimming cost V 7 bases and J 2 bases, with 9 bases left between them. The CDR3 is CASTMTAYEQYF. The CDR3 nucleotides read TGTGCCAGCACTATGACAGCCTACGAGCAGTACTTC.

At least ten counts were recorded for this clonotype. The rearrangement joins TRBV6-4 to TRBJ2-7; possible D gene TRBD1, 6 bases. The V and J ends lost 3 bases and 3 bases respectively, with 9 bases between them. Germline CDR1 and CDR2: MRHNA and SNTAGT. The CDR3 contains 13 residues. CDR3 nucleotide sequence: TGTGCCAGCAGTGAGGGGGCCGACTACGAGCAGTACTTC. Residues: CASSEGADYEQYF.

This clonotype has a handful of counts. The chain has TRBV4-1 and TRBJ2-1; TRBD2 agrees at 12 bases. V lost 0 bases to trimming and J lost 0 bases; unmatched junction nucleotides: 3. CDR3 length: 18 residues. Per the germline V gene, CDR1 is MGHRA and CDR2 is YSYEKL. The chain's CDR3 is CASSQDPTSGSSYNEQFF. In nucleotides, the CDR3 is TGCGCCAGCAGCCAAGATCCGACTAGCGGGAGCTCCTACAATGAGCAGTTCTTC.

J is TRBJ2-3 and V is TRBV7-9; 7 nucleotides agree with TRBD1. The CDR3 has 17 residues. V gave up 1 base and J gave up 0 bases; unmatched junction bases: 7. Germline-derived CDR1 and CDR2 are SEHNR and FQNEAQ (reference sequence). CDR3 sequence: CASSLGGQRSSTDTQYF. The CDR3 coding sequence is TGTGCCAGCAGCTTAGGGGGACAGCGGAGCAGCACAGATACGCAGTATTTT.

The chain employs TRBV29-1 and TRBJ2-7; 11 bases are a match to TRBD2. The ends lost 3 bases at V and 0 bases at J; junction bases unmatched: 10. This CDR3 comprises 17 residues. From germline, CDR1 is SQVTM and CDR2 ANQGSEA. This CDR3 is CSVEWISGTSGSYEQYF. Written as DNA, the CDR3 is TGCAGCGTTGAGTGGATATCCGGGACTAGCGGCTCCTACGAGCAGTACTTC.

V and J are TRBV29-1 and TRBJ1-2, with D possibly TRBD1 on 6 matching bases. The CDR3 consists of 17 residues. Germline CDR1 SQVTM, CDR2 ANQGSEA. V lost 0 bases to trimming and J lost 7 bases, with 24 bases between them. This CDR3 reads CSVEDLRWTEDAIGYTF. The CDR3 DNA reads as TGCAGCGTTGAAGATCTTAGGTGGACAGAGGACGCCATTGGCTACACCTTC.

This chain connects TRBV2 to TRBJ2-3, with D perhaps matching TRBD2 (5 bases). V was clipped by 4 bases and J by 5 bases, with 13 bases between them. CDR3 length equals 14 residues. Germline V gives CDR1 SNHLY, CDR2 FYNNEI. CDR3 sequence: CASSGGSRGDTQYF. CDR3 nucleotide sequence: TGTGCCAGCAGTGGTGGCTCTCGGGGAGATACGCAGTATTTT.

This sequence joins TRBV29-1 and TRBJ1-5; D is unresolved. Trimming took 1 base from V and 2 from J, leaving 6 bases between them. CDR1 is SQVTM and CDR2 is ANQGSEA in the germline V gene. This CDR3 comprises 13 residues. CDR3: CSVEGDGNQPQHF. CDR3 coding DNA: TGCAGCGTTGAAGGAGATGGCAATCAGCCCCAGCATTTT.

This clonotype appeared a few times. The chain recombines TRBV5-6 with TRBJ1-1; the D gene is possibly TRBD1 (5 bases). The CDR3 extends over 15 amino acids. V was clipped by 4 bases and J by 6 bases, with 19 bases between them. From germline, CDR1 is SGHDT and CDR2 YYEEEE. This CDR3 is CASSRGARRGSEAFF. CDR3 bases: TGTGCCAGCAGCCGAGGAGCTCGGCGGGGGTCTGAAGCTTTCTTT.

This clonotype was recorded many times. The CDR3 DNA reads TGTGCCAGCAGCTTCCTAGCGGGAGCCTACGAGCAGTACTTC. Its protein product is CASSFLAGAYEQYF. The rearrangement links TRBV5-6 to TRBJ2-7; 10 bases line up with TRBD2. The CDR3 length is 14 residues. The ends lost 2 bases at V and 2 bases at J; junction bases unmatched: 1. Germline CDR1 and CDR2: SGHDT and YYEEEE.

The J gene is TRBJ2-7, the V gene TRBV12-3 or TRBV12-4; 7 positions agree with TRBD1. V was pared by 4 bases and J by 6 bases, with 12 bases of the junction left unmatched. The CDR3 extends over 15 amino acids. In DNA form, the CDR3 reads TGTGCCAGCAGTTCTACCGGGACAGAAGCCGGCGAGCAGTACTTC. It codes for CASSSTGTEAGEQYF.